This T cell receptor beta chain was captured by sequencing in a study of Graves' ophthalmopathy and Graves' hyperthyroidism. The authors amplified TCR beta CDR3 regions from RNA transcripts. The first-round RT-PCR employed HTBI primers together with the Qiagen OneStep RT-PCR kit. A multiplex PCR was then performed as the second round. TCRdb re-derived calls from the multiplex PCR reads in MiXCR, one entry per CDR3 protein. The data show 40,000 or so distinct CDR3 sequences, roughly half seen once. The CDR3 runs to 13 residues. Germline CDR1 and CDR2: LGHNA and YNFKEQ. V dropped 0 bases and J dropped 9 bases, with 9 bases sitting between them. Orbital computed tomography, together with clinical symptoms, serum thyroxine, TRAb and thyroid ultrasound, was used for diagnosis.

This chain uses TRBV4-2 with TRBJ2-1; D is unclear. Sample: peripheral blood. The sequence derives from an adult man with Graves' ophthalmopathy. The CDR3: CASSQDANREQFF. In nucleotides, the CDR3 is TGTGCCAGCAGCCAAGACGCCAACCGTGAGCAGTTCTTC.